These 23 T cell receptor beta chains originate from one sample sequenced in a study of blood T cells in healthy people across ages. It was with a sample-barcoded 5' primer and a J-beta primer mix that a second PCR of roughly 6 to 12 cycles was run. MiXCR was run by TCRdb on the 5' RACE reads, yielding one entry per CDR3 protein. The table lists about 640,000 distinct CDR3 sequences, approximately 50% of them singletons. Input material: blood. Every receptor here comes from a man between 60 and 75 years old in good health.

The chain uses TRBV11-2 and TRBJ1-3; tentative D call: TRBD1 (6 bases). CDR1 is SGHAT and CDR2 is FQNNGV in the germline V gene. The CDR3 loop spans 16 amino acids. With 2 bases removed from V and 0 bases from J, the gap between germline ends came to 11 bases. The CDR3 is CASSLSGQNSGNTIYF. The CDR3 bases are TGTGCCAGCAGCTTATCAGGACAGAACTCTGGAAACACCATATATTTT.

CDR3 in amino acids: CASSRRSLRGSYNEQFF. The DNA of the CDR3 is TGTGCCAGCAGCCGTCGGTCGCTCCGGGGCTCCTACAATGAGCAGTTCTTC. This chain links TRBV11-2 with TRBJ2-1, with D perhaps TRBD2 (5 bases). Trimming took 5 bases from V and 0 from J, leaving 17 bases between them. CDR1 and CDR2 from the germline V gene are SGHAT and FQNNGV. The CDR3 covers 17 residues. The full variable domain, in which reference TRBV11-2 and TRBJ2-1 provide the parts outside the CDR3, is EAGVAQSPRYKIIEKRQSVAFWCNPISGHATLYWYQQILGQGPKLLIQFQNNGVVDDSQLPKDRFSAERLKGVDSTLKIQPAKLEDSAVYLCASSRRSLRGSYNEQFFGPGTRLTVL.

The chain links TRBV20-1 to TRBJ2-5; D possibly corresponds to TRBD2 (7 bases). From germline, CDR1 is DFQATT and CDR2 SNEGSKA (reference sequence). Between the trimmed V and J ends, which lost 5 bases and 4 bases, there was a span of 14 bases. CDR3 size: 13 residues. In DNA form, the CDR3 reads TGCAGTGCTCTGCTCGGGGGGCGAGAGACCCAGTACTTC. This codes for CSALLGGRETQYF.

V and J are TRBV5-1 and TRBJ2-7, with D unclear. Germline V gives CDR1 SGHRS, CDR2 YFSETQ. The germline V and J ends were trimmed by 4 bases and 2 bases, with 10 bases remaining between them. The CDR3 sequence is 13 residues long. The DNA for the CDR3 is TGCGCCAGCAGCGATCTCGAGACCTACGAGCAGTACTTC. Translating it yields CASSDLETYEQYF.

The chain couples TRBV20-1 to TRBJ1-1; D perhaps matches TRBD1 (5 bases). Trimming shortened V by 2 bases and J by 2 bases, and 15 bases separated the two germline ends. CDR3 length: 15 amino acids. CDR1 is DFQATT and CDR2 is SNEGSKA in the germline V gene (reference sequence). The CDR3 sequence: CSARKGNGVNTEAFF. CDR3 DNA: TGCAGTGCTAGAAAGGGGAACGGGGTAAACACTGAAGCTTTCTTT.

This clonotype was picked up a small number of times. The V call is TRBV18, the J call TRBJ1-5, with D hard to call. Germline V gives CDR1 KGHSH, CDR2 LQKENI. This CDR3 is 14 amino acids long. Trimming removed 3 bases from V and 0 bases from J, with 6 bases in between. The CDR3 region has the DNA TGTGCCAGCTCACCGCCCTATAGCAATCAGCCCCAGCATTTT. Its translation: CASSPPYSNQPQHF.

The CDR3 DNA sequence: TGTGCCAGCAGTTTAGGAGCGGGGCTCTCTGGGGCCAACGTCCTGACTTTC. As protein: CASSLGAGLSGANVLTF. J is TRBJ2-6 and V is TRBV12-3 or TRBV12-4; 7 bases match TRBD2. This CDR3 has 17 residues. J was trimmed by 0 bases and V by 1 base; bases with no gene match: 3.

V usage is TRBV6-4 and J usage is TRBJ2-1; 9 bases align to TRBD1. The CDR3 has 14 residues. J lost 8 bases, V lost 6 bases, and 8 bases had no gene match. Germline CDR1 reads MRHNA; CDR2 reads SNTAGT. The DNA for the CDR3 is TGTGCCAGCAGCCGGGACAGGGTTTTCCATGAGCAGTTCTTC. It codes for CASSRDRVFHEQFF.

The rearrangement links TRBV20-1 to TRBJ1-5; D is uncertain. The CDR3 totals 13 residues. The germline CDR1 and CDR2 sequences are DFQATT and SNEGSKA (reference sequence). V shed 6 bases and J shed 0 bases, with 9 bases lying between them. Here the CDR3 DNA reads TGCAGTGCGATACGCGATAGCAATCAGCCCCAGCATTTT. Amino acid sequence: CSAIRDSNQPQHF.

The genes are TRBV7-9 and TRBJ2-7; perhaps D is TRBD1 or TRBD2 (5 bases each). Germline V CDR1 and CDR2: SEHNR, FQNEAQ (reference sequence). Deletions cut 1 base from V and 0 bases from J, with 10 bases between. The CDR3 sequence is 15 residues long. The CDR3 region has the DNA TGTGCCAGCAGCTTAGAAGGGACCGTCTCCTACGAGCAGTACTTC. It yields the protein CASSLEGTVSYEQYF. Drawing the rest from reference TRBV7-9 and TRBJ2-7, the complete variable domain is DTGVSQNPRHKITKRGQNVTFRCDPISEHNRLYWYRQTLGQGPEFLTYFQNEAQLEKSRLLSDRFSAERPKGSFSTLEIQRTEQGDSAMYLCASSLEGTVSYEQYFGPGTRLTVT.

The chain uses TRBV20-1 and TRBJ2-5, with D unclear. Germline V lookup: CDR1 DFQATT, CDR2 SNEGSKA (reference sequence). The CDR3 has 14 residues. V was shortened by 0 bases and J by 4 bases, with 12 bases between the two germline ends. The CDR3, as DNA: TGCAGTGCTAGAGATTATGGCCCCGGAGAGACCCAGTACTTC. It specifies CSARDYGPGETQYF.

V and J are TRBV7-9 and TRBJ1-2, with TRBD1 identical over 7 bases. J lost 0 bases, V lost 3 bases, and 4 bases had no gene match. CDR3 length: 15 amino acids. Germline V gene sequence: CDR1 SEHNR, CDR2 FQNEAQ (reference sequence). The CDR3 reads CASSLLGTANYGYTF. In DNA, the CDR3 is TGTGCCAGCAGCTTGTTAGGGACAGCTAACTATGGCTACACCTTC.

The DNA of the CDR3 is TGTGCCAGCACCCAAAAAAGGAACACTGAAGCTTTCTTT. It yields the protein CASTQKRNTEAFF. The J gene is TRBJ1-1, the V gene TRBV2, with D unclear. Trimming removed 7 bases at V and 1 base at J, with 10 bases between. Germline V CDR1 and CDR2: SNHLY, FYNNEI. The CDR3 has 13 residues. The full variable domain, with the rest looked up from reference TRBV2 and TRBJ1-1, is EPEVTQTPSHQVTQMGQEVILRCVPISNHLYFYWYRQILGQKVEFLVSFYNNEISEKSEIFDDQFSVERPDGSNFTLKIRSTKLEDSAMYFCASTQKRNTEAFFGQGTRLTVV.

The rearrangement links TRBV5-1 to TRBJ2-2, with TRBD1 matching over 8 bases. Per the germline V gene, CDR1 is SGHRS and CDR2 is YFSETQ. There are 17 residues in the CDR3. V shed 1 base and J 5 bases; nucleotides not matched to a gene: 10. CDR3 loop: CASSLSPGRGQTGELFF. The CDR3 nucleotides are TGCGCCAGCAGCTTGTCCCCGGGCAGGGGGCAAACCGGGGAGCTGTTTTTT. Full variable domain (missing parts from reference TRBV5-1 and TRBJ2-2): KAGVTQTPRYLIKTRGQQVTLSCSPISGHRSVSWYQQTPGQGLQFLFEYFSETQRNKGNFPGRFSGRQFSNSRSEMNVSTLELGDSALYLCASSLSPGRGQTGELFFGEGSRLTVL.

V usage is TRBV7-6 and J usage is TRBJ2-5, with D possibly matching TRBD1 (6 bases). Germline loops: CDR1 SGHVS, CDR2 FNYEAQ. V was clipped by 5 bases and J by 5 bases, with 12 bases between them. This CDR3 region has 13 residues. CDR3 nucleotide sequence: TGTGCCAGCAGCCCGGGACAAATGGAGACCCAGTACTTC. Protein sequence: CASSPGQMETQYF.

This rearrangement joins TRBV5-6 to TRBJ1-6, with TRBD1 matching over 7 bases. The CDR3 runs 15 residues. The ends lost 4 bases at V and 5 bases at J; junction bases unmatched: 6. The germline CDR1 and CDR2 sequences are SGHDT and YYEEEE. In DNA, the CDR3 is TGTGCCAGCAGCGACCCGGACAGGAATAATTCACCCCTCCACTTT. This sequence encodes CASSDPDRNNSPLHF. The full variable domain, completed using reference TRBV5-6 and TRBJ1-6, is DAGVTQSPTHLIKTRGQQVTLRCSPKSGHDTVSWYQQALGQGPQFIFQYYEEEERQRGNFPDRFSGHQFPNYSSELNVNALLLGDSALYLCASSDPDRNNSPLHFGNGTRLTVT.

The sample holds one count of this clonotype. The CDR3 loop reads CASSLVAEPQETQYF. The CDR3 DNA follows: TGCGCCAGCAGCTTGGTAGCGGAACCCCAGGAGACCCAGTACTTC. The chain has TRBV5-1 and TRBJ2-5; perhaps TRBD2 as D (6 bases). The V end was cut by 0 bases, the J end by 5 bases, with 14 bases between. Germline CDR1 is SGHRS and CDR2 is YFSETQ. This CDR3 is built from 15 residues.

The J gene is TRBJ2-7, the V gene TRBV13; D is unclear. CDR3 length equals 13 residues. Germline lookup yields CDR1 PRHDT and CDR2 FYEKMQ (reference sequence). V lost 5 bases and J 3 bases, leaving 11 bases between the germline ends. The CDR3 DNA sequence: TGTGCCAGCAGCGTATCTAGGGTCTACGAGCAGTACTTC. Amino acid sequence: CASSVSRVYEQYF.

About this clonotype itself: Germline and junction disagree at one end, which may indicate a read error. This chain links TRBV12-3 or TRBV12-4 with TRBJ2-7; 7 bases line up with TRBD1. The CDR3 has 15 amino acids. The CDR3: CGSSQRNRGAGEQYF. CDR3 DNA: TGTGGCAGCAGCCAACGAAACAGGGGCGCGGGCGAGCAGTACTTC.

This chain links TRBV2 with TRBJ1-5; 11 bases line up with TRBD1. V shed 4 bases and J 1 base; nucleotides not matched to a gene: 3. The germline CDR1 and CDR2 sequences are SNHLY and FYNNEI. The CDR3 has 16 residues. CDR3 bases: TGTGCCAGCAGTGGGACAGGGGGCGTAAGCAATCAGCCCCAGCATTTT. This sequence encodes CASSGTGGVSNQPQHF.

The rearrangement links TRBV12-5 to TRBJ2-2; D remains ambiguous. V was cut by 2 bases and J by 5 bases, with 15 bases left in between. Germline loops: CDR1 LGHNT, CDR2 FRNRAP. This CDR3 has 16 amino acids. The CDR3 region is CASGLFFTTQTGELFF. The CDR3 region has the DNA TGTGCTAGTGGTTTGTTTTTTACGACACAAACCGGGGAGCTGTTTTTT.

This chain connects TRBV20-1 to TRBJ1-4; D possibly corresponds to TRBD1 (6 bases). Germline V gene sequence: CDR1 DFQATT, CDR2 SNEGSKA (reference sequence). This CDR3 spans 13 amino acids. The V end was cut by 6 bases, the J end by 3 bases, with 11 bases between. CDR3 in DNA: TGCAGTGCCCCGGAGGGGGCTAATGAAAAACTGTTTTTT. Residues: CSAPEGANEKLFF.

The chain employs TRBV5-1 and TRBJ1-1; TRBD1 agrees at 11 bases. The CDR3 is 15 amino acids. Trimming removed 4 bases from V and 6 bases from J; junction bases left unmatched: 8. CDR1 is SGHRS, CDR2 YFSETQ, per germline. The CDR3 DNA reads TGCGCCAGCAGCACAGGACAGGGGGCTAACGCTGAAGCTTTCTTT. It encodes CASSTGQGANAEAFF.